This record concerns one T cell receptor (beta chain) sequence. The germline V gene encodes CDR1 SGHAT and CDR2 FQNNGV. The V end lost 0 bases, the J end lost 0 bases, and 9 bases lay between the germline ends. The CDR3 is 15 amino acids. Authors' processing steps: Counts of nucleated cells, estimated from reference gene primer amplification, were obtained. Some clones are missing from TCRdb's copy, which holds only in-frame ones; the method was immunoSEQ multiplex PCR. V and J calls and clone size follow that table, whereas D and trimming were derived from the DNA. This table holds about 12,000 clones, about four fifths found once. The source of the sample is a study of blood T cell repertoires in COVID-19. The overall study: The samples span acute and convalescent COVID-19 from the United States, Italy and Spain. PBMCs, B-cell-depleted T cells, or T cells were the source of the cDNA or gDNA that made up the material.

Sequencing was done on a sample of peripheral blood. The TCR comes from an elderly man with acute or convalescent COVID-19. This chain uses TRBV11-2 with TRBJ2-7; the D gene is possibly TRBD2 (6 bases). For the CDR3, the DNA is TGTGCCAGCAGCTTAGAGGCGGGAACCTCCTACGAGCAGTACTTC. Protein sequence: CASSLEAGTSYEQYF.